This note documents a single TCR beta chain sequence. Its antigen remains unidentified. The data are from a study of human versus mouse CDR3 diversity and MHC coevolution. Broader study findings: On average, humans showed more CDR3 deletions and insertions than mice. iCHAO1 estimated the human TCR beta repertoire at 1.5 million to 2 million clonotypes. Among all groups, most of the three human donors showed least clonal inequality.

CDR1 and CDR2 from the germline V gene are SGHRS and YFSETQ. V lost 5 bases and J lost 1, with 13 bases in between. This CDR3 is 15 amino acids long. Using immunoSEQ multiplex PCR, the repertoire was profiled, and TCRdb retains in-frame clones only, with some absent. The sample holds about 60,000 clones; around 94% are singletons and the top ten take 18%. This sequence originates from a person in their 60s in good health. The chain employs TRBV5-1 and TRBJ2-1; D is possibly TRBD2 (6 bases). Sequenced material: naive CD4+ T cells from blood. Indicated subset: CD45RO-negative CD62L-positive naive CD4 T cells. CDR3 sequence (DNA): TGCGCCAGCAGGGTCCCCGGGGGATCCTACAATGAGCAGTTCTTC. It encodes CASRVPGGSYNEQFF.